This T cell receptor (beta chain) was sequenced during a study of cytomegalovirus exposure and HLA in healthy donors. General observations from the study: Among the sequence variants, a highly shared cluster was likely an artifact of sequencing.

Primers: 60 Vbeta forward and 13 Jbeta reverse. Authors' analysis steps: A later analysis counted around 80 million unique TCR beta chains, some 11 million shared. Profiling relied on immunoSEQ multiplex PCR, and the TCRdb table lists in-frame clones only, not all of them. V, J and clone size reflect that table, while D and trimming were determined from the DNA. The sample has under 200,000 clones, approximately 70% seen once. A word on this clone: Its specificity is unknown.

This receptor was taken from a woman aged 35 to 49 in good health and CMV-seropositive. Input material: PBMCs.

The CDR3 sequence is CASSATRDRGTDTQYF. The CDR3 region has the DNA TGTGCCAGCAGCGCAACCCGGGACAGGGGCACAGATACGCAGTATTTT. V usage is TRBV7-3 and J usage is TRBJ2-3, with TRBD1 identical over 9 bases. V trimming: 5 bases; J trimming: 1 base; junction bases outside the gene matches: 7. Germline loops: CDR1 SGHTA, CDR2 FQGTGA. This CDR3 spans 16 amino acids.